The source of this T cell receptor (beta chain) is a study of T cell repertoires in cytomegalovirus infection. Study context: It can be stated that public TCR beta signatures indicated CMV infection as well as a matching HLA type.

Study results and limitations: Of the TCR beta families, the public ones yielded a cumulative frequency that identified carriers of CMV plus the relevant HLA. Clonotype analysis showed dominance of the ex vivo response by HLA-C-restricted CMV-specific TCR beta clonotypes.

The CDR3 has 17 amino acids. The J segment lost 4 bases and the V segment lost 5 bases, leaving 7 bases of the junction unmatched. In germline, CDR1 is MNHNS, CDR2 SASEGT. TCRdb recomputed calls from the reads with MiXCR, one row per CDR3 protein. The profile shows approximately 310,000 distinct CDR3 sequences, roughly 25% of them singletons. Ten or more counts support this clonotype. Its matching antigen is unknown. The sample here was cultured PBMCs, taken from culture after CMV antigen stimulation. The gene calls are TRBV6-1 and TRBJ2-2; TRBD2 agrees at 13 bases. This clonotype originated in a human donor in good health (CMV status not recorded). Some clones in this sample may be carry-over from other donors' samples. The CDR3 DNA reads TGTGCCAGCAGTCACGCAGGACTAGCGGGGGCCACCGGGGAGCTGTTTTTT. It codes for CASSHAGLAGATGELFF.